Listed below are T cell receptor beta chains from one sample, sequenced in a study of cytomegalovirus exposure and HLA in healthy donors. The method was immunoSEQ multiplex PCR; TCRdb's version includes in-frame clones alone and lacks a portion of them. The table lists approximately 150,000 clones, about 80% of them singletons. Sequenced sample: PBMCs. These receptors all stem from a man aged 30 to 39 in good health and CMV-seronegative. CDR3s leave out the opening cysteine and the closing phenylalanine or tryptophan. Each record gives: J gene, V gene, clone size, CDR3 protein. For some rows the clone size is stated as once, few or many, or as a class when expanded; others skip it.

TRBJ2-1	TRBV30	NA	AWSVPRVAGSYNEQF
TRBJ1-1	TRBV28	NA	ASSVKGEKAF
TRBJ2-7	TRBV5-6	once	ASGLQGFPYEQY
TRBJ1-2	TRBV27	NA	ASSRDSLLLGYT
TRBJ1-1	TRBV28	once	ASTPPPGRMNTEAF
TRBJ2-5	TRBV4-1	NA	ASSQGFGGQKETQY
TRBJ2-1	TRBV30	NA	AWSVDSSYNEQF
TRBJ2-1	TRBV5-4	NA	ASRLAGVSYNEQF
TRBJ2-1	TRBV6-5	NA	ASRGAGYNEQF
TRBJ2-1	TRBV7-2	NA	ASSLTSGSAIHEQF
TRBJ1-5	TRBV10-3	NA	AISGGSGQGDQPQH
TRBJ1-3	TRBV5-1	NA	ASSFAGGSGNTIY
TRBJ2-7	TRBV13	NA	ASSLRPTGGAYEQY
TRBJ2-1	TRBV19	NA	ASDGGPGNNEQF
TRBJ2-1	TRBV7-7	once	ASSLASGRKNEQF
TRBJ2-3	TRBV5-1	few	ASSLHREDPTDTQY
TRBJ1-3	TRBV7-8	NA	ASSSFRDSAGNTIY
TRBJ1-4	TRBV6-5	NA	ASRQAPNEKLF
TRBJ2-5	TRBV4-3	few	ASSQDLGGAPGTQY
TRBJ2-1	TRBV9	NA	ASSAGGGQVLYNEQF
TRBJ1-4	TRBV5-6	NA	ASSLDRGSGLGEKLF
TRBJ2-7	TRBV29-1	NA	SVALEGRTGYEQY
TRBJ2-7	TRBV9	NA	ASSVVGGPIYEQY
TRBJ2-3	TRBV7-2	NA	ASSVTSGRPTDTQY
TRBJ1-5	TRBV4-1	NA	ASSQSSSQPQH
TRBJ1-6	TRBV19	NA	ASSMDSYNSPLH
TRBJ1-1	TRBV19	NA	ASRPQGAGEAF
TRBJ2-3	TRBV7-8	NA	ASSSAGGKTDTQY
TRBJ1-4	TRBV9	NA	ASSAQGSTNEKLF
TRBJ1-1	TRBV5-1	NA	ASSPDGARNTEAF
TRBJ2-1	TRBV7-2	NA	ASSLDGGPREQF
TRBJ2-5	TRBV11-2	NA	ASSSWTGGETQY
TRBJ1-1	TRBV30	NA	AWRGGGIKENTEAF
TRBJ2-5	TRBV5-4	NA	ASSQGSNQETQY
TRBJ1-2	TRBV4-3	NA	ASSQDRQIYGYT
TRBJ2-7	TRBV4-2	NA	ASSQDLGRGPSYEQY
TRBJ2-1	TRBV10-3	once	AISELTSGDSYNEQF
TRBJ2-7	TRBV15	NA	ATSTGKLGQLYEQY
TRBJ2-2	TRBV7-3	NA	ASSPRPSGGDTGELF
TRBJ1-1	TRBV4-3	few	ASSRMTGLGNTEAF
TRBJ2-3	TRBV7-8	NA	ASSLARGRAVSVSDTQY
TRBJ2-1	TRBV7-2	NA	ASSSPEFNEQF
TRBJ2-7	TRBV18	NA	ASSPTHNTYEQY
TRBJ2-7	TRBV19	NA	ASTRGQGSYEQY
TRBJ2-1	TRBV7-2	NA	ASSPRTGGEQF
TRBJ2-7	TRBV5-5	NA	ASTPITGATYEQY
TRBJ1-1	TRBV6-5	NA	ASSRTGRTEAF
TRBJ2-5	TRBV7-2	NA	ASRPGADGTQY
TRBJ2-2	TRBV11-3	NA	ASSLGTGTPGELF
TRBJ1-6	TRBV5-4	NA	ASSSTGGGSPLH
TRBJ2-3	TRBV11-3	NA	ASSRGQGKTLDTQY
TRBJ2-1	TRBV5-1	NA	ASSTDRATYNEQF
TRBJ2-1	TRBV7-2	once	ASSWSGYNEQF
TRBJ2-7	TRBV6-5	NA	ASSYSGQSSYEQY
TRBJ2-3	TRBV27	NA	ASSATSGGATYTQY
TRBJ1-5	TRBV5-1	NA	ASSWGVGDQPQH
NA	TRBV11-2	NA	ASSRRQLAYEQY
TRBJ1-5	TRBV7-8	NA	ASSLEGLQPQH
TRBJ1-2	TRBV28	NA	ASSPPTLGYT